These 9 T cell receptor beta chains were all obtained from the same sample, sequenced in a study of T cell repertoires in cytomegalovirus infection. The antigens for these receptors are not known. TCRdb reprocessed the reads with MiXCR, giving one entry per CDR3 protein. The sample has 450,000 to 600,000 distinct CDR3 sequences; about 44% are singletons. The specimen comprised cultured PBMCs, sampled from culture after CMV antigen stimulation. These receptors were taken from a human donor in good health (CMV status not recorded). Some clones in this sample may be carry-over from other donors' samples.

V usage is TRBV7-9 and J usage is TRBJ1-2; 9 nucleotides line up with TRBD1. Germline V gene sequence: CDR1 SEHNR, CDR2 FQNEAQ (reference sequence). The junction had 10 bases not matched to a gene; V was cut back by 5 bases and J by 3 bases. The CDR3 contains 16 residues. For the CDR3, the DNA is TGTGCCAGCAGCAAGAGGGCGGGACAGGGAGACTATGGCTACACCTTC. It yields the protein CASSKRAGQGDYGYTF.

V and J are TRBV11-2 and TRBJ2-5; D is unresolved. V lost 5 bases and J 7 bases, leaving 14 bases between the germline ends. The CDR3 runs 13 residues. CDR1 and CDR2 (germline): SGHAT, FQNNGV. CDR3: CASSRVVEGTQYF. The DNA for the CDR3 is TGTGCCAGCAGCCGGGTGGTAGAAGGGACCCAGTACTTC.

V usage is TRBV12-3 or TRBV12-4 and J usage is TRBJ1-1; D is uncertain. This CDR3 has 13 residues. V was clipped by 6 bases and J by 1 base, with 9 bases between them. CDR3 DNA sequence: TGTGCCAGCAGCGTAATTGAGAACACTGAAGCTTTCTTT. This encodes CASSVIENTEAFF.

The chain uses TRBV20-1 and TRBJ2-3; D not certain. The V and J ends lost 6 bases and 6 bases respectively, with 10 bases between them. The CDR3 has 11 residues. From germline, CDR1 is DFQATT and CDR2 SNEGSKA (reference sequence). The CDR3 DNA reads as TGCAGTGCCACCACCGGGGATACGCAGTATTTT. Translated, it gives CSATTGDTQYF.

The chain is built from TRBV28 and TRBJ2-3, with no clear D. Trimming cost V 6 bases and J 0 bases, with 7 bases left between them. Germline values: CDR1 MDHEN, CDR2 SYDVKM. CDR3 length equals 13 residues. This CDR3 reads CASRQTSTDTQYF. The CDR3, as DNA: TGTGCCAGCAGACAAACTAGCACAGATACGCAGTATTTT.

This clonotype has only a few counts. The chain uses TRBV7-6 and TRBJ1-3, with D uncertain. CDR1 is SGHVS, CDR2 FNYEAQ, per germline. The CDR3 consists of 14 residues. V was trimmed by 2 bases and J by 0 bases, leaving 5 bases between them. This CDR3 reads CASSLLLSGNTIYF. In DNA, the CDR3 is TGTGCCAGCAGCTTATTACTCTCTGGAAACACCATATATTTT.

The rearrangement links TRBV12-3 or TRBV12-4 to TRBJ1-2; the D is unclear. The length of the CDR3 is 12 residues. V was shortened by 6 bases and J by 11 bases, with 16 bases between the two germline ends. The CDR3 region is CASRSDIGRYTF. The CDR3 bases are TGTGCCAGCAGGTCTGACATCGGGAGATACACCTTC.

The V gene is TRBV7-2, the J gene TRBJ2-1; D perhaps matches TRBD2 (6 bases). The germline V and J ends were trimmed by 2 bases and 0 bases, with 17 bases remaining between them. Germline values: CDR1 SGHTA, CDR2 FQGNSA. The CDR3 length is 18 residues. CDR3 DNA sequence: TGTGCCAGCAGCTTATGGCTTAGCGGAATGAGCTCCTACAATGAGCAGTTCTTC. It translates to CASSLWLSGMSSYNEQFF.

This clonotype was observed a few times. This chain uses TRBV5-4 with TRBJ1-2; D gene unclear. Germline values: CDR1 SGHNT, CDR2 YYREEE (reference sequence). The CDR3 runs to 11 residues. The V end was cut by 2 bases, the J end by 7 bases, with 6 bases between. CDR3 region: CASSLGFGYTF. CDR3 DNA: TGTGCCAGCAGCTTAGGCTTTGGCTACACCTTC. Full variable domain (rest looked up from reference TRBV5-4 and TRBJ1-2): ETGVTQSPTHLIKTRGQQVTLRCSSQSGHNTVSWYQQALGQGPQFIFQYYREEENGRGNFPPRFSGLQFPNYSSELNVNALELDDSALYLCASSLGFGYTFGSGTRLTVV.